Each of the 7 T cell receptor beta chains below was sequenced from the same sample in a study of blood T cell repertoires in COVID-19. Clones were sequenced by immunoSEQ multiplex PCR, and TCRdb holds only the in-frame ones, with some missing. The sample contains some 65,000 clones, 85% of which appear only once. The sequencing sample was made of peripheral blood. The receptors derive from a man older than 75 with acute or convalescent COVID-19.

This clone occurred once. Other DNA sequences in this specimen translate into the identical CDR3. V is TRBV7-2 and J is TRBJ1-2; D is unclear. The CDR3 runs to 15 residues. The germline V gene has CDR1 SGHTA and CDR2 FQGNSA. V lost 1 base to trimming and J lost 1 base, with 10 bases between them. CDR3 sequence (DNA): TGTGCCAGCAGCTTAGTTCGAGGGAGTAACTATGGCTACACCTTC. Translation: CASSLVRGSNYGYTF.

The chain is built from TRBV6-5 and TRBJ2-2; D is uncertain. From germline, CDR1 is MNHEY and CDR2 SVGAGI. V lost 1 base, J lost 0 bases, and 6 bases lay in between. The CDR3 totals 15 residues. The CDR3 DNA reads TGTGCCAGCAGTTACTTCCAGACGAACACCGGGGAGCTGTTTTTT. Its protein is CASSYFQTNTGELFF.

The chain employs TRBV11-3 and TRBJ1-3; no firm D call. CDR1 is SGHNT and CDR2 is YENEEA in the germline V gene. Between the trimmed V and J ends, which lost 5 bases and 0 bases, there was a span of 8 bases. CDR3 length: 14 residues. Here the CDR3 reads CASSNLNSGNTIYF. CDR3 DNA sequence: TGTGCCAGCAGCAATTTAAACTCTGGAAACACCATATATTTT.

The rearrangement joins TRBV4-2 to TRBJ2-6, with 7 bases identical to TRBD2. The CDR3 contains 19 residues. CDR1 is LGHNA, CDR2 YNFKEQ, per germline. Germline trimming cut 0 bases from V and 0 bases from J; bases unmatched to any gene: 8. CDR3 bases: TGTGCCAGCAGCCAAGATGGAACGGGAGGCACCTCTGGGGCCAACGTCCTGACTTTC. This gives the protein CASSQDGTGGTSGANVLTF.

This clone occurred once. This chain connects TRBV5-5 to TRBJ2-2; 10 nucleotides line up with TRBD1. The germline gives CDR1 SGHKS, CDR2 YYEKEE (reference sequence). The J segment lost 3 bases and the V segment lost 6 bases, leaving 8 bases of the junction unmatched. This CDR3 has 16 residues. CDR3 sequence: CASNPTGTGDTGELFF. For the CDR3, the DNA is TGTGCCAGCAACCCCACCGGGACAGGGGACACCGGGGAGCTGTTTTTT. The full variable domain, with the rest looked up from reference TRBV5-5 and TRBJ2-2, is DAGVTQSPTHLIKTRGQQVTLRCSPISGHKSVSWYQQVLGQGPQFIFQYYEKEERGRGNFPDRFSARQFPNYSSELNVNALLLGDSALYLCASNPTGTGDTGELFFGEGSRLTVL.

The V gene is TRBV24-1, the J gene TRBJ2-1, with 11 bases aligning to TRBD2. V shed 3 bases and J 7 bases; nucleotides not matched to a gene: 10. This CDR3 is built from 17 residues. Germline CDR1 is KGHDR and CDR2 is SFDVKD. The CDR3 spells CATSDPKTSGIGNEQFF. CDR3 nucleotide sequence: TGTGCCACCAGTGATCCAAAGACTAGCGGGATAGGGAATGAGCAGTTCTTC.

This sequence joins TRBV2 and TRBJ1-6; 9 positions match TRBD1. CDR1 SNHLY and CDR2 FYNNEI come from the germline V gene. Germline trimming cut 5 bases from V and 10 bases from J; bases unmatched to any gene: 6. The CDR3 totals 14 residues. This chain's CDR3 is CASSPGQGGSPLHF. The CDR3 DNA is TGTGCCAGCAGTCCGGGACAGGGTGGATCACCCCTCCACTTT.